The clone carrying this TCR beta chain is medium-sized in the sample. What it recognizes is unknown. Trimming removed 5 bases from V and 3 bases from J, with 8 bases in between. CDR1 SGHTA and CDR2 FQGNSA come from the germline V gene. The CDR3 has 12 amino acids. The sample originates from a study of T-cell reconstitution after alpha-beta-depleted transplantation in children. The authors prepared the TCRbeta library with unique molecular identifiers. TCRdb reprocessed the PCR reads via MiXCR and lists one record per CDR3 protein. The table includes approximately 7,100 distinct CDR3 sequences, around 16% detected once. Broader study findings: Reportedly, roughly two months post-transplant, alpha-beta T cells arose from several hundred expanded graft clones.

The sequence was collected from a boy between 2 and 10 years old with acute lymphoblastic leukemia, due to receive a stem cell transplant. This chain joins TRBV7-2 and TRBJ2-7, with TRBD1 as a possible D gene (5 bases). This material consisted of PBMCs, taken before TCRalphabeta/CD19-depleted stem cell transplant. The CDR3 DNA reads as TGTGCCAGCAGCCCAGGGTACTACGAGCAGTACTTC. This codes for CASSPGYYEQYF.